This T cell receptor (beta chain) was captured by sequencing in a study of T cell responses to AZD1222 COVID-19 vaccine (TCRdb year 2021). Background on the whole study: TCR sequencing was performed for approximately 240 trial participants, of whom about 200 were given two doses of AZD1222 and 26 were given two doses of MenACWY control vaccine. Trial participants were enrolled by age into 18-55, 56-69 and 70-plus year subgroups, with 148, 28 and 57 TCR-sequenced participants respectively.

To note about this clone: Its antigen specificity is not known. Per-base qualities were not stored, and no clone one base away is much larger.

The CDR3 regions of human TCRbeta chains were analyzed by immunosequencing. The paper's data handling went like this. TCRs in the repertoires were matched against a reference library of SARS-CoV-2-specific TCRs that had been generated with the MIRA antigen-specificity platform. Breadth was defined as the fraction of unique TCRs that were SARS-CoV-2-associated, and depth was defined as the fraction of total T cells that were SARS-CoV-2-associated. Using the MIRA data, each spike-specific TCR was mapped to the spike region that the TCR reacts to and placed in a CD4 or CD8 class. Log10-transformed breadth and depth values were compared by one-way ANOVA with Sidak's multiple comparisons tests. Sourced from immuneACCESS, this table was stored by TCRdb with only in-frame sequences that have V and J called. A share of the clones is absent; for the studies checked, an unresolved V gene accounts for under half, and the remainder has no known explanation. The DNA gave D and trimming, while V, J and clone size come from that table. The sample includes approximately 140,000 clones, with about 89% observed a single time. 7.5% of the sample is taken by the ten largest.

The CDR3 spans 13 residues, from the cysteine through the phenylalanine. The kept DNA is CDR3 alone, 39 bases in frame from the first base. V loses 3 bases of germline sequence and J loses 5 bases, and the interval between the two ends is 8 bases. This sample's time point label indicates: about 28 days (+/-7) after the second vaccine dose. The intended sense of this specimen's treatment or condition label: meningococcal conjugate vaccine given as trial control. Vaccinee samples came from UK trials COV001 and COV002, including a single-blind randomized controlled phase 2/3 trial of AZD1222 (ChAdOx1 nCoV-19) in healthy adults. For TCRbeta chain sequencing, PBMC samples from trial participants were taken at day 0 and at day 28 after the second dose. The investigation overall reported the following: After two AZD1222 doses, both the breadth and the depth of spike-specific TCRs were significantly higher than at day 0 and than in MenACWY recipients. The vaccine-associated CD4 TCRs covered the entire spike protein, and the dominant responses fell in regions 160-218 and 743-854. Conclusions about previously exposed vaccinees are limited because only five to seven AZD1222 recipients were SARS-CoV-2 seropositive at baseline. Reportedly, almost half of the unique spike-specific TCRs recognized epitopes lying outside the regions that are mutated in the B.1.351 and B.1.1.7 variants. The 56-69-year group was small, and its depth increase did not reach significance, likely because of low power. Because no day 14 peak-response samples were available, repertoires were characterized only after the peak T cell response. Most participants were white British and females outnumbered males, and the authors suggested that clonal diversity may have been underestimated.

This chain is built from TRBV12-3 or TRBV12-4 and TRBJ1-3; the D gene is unclear. The TCR comes from an adult who received the MenACWY meningococcal vaccine as a control. Sequencing used peripheral blood, obtained 28 days after the second dose of the MenACWY control vaccine. The CDR3: CASSLSRRNTIYF. The DNA sequence is given as TGTGCCAGCAGTTTGAGCCGGAGAAACACCATATATTTT.